Following are 21 T cell receptor beta chains from one sample sequenced in a study of control samples from healthy donors and cancer patients. TCRdb's copy holds only in-frame clones and misses some; the assay was immunoSEQ multiplex PCR. This repertoire shows approximately 150,000 clones, just under 90% found once; its top ten account for over 6.5%. The sample comprised PBMCs. These receptors were collected from a man aged 50 to 59 with head and neck cancer.

The chain joins TRBV30 to TRBJ2-1, with D possibly matching TRBD2 (7 bases). The CDR3 consists of 13 residues. Between the trimmed V and J ends, which lost 3 bases and 4 bases, there was a span of 10 bases. Germline V gives CDR1 GTSNPN, CDR2 SVGIG (reference sequence). The CDR3 sequence: CAWSGGPYNEQFF. CDR3 coding DNA: TGTGCCTGGAGCGGGGGGCCTTACAATGAGCAGTTCTTC.

The chain combines TRBV7-9 with TRBJ2-1, with D perhaps matching TRBD1 (5 bases). The germline V gene has CDR1 SEHNR and CDR2 FQNEAQ (reference sequence). The CDR3 runs to 13 residues. The ends were cut back, 6 bases at V and 5 bases at J, with 11 bases in the middle. The CDR3 loop reads CASRRTPNNEQFF. CDR3 in DNA: TGTGCCAGCAGGAGGACACCGAACAATGAGCAGTTCTTC.

This rearrangement joins TRBV5-1 to TRBJ1-6; D unresolved. The V and J ends lost 0 bases and 7 bases respectively, with 23 bases between them. CDR3 length: 19 amino acids. CDR1 is SGHRS and CDR2 is YFSETQ in the germline V gene. The CDR3 sequence: CASSLAAQSPRTRNSPLHF. The CDR3 DNA reads as TGCGCCAGCAGCTTGGCAGCGCAGTCGCCAAGGACTAGGAATTCACCCCTCCACTTT.

In DNA, the CDR3 is TGTGCCAGCAGCCACCAAGCTGGAAACACCATATATTTT. This gives the protein CASSHQAGNTIYF. The chain is built from TRBV3-1 (or the pseudogene TRBV3-2) and TRBJ1-3; D call uncertain. CDR3 length: 13 residues. Trimming removed 3 bases from V and 2 bases from J, with 5 bases in between. Germline CDR1 LGHDT, CDR2 YNNKEL (reference sequence).

This chain links TRBV11-2 with TRBJ2-5; TRBD2 might be the D (5 bases). CDR1 SGHAT and CDR2 FQNNGV come from the germline V gene. The CDR3 is 15 residues long. V gave up 5 bases and J gave up 4 bases, with 17 bases separating them. Here the CDR3 reads CASSEVATRGETQYF. The DNA for the CDR3 is TGTGCCAGCAGCGAGGTAGCGACTCGGGGAGAGACCCAGTACTTC.

This clone was counted a single time. The J gene is TRBJ1-1, the V gene TRBV7-3; D is undetermined. Trimming took off 4 bases at V and 5 bases at J, with 17 bases between the two ends. From germline, CDR1 is SGHTA and CDR2 FQGTGA. This CDR3 has 15 residues. DNA of the CDR3: TGTGCCAGCAGCTACGAGCGGGTACCCACGACTGAAGCTTTCTTT. Translating gives CASSYERVPTTEAFF.

This clone was counted once. This chain joins TRBV29-1 and TRBJ2-1; 8 positions agree with TRBD1. There are 20 residues in the CDR3. After removal of 5 bases from V and 10 bases from J, the junction contained 31 bases not matched to a gene. Germline V lookup: CDR1 SQVTM, CDR2 ANQGSEA. The CDR3 sequence is CSVRLVGQGRGLESIWEQFF. CDR3 DNA sequence: TGCAGCGTTCGTTTGGTCGGACAGGGTAGAGGGTTAGAATCAATTTGGGAGCAGTTCTTC.

The gene calls are TRBV11-2 and TRBJ2-7; 7 bases are a match to TRBD1. From germline, CDR1 is SGHAT and CDR2 FQNNGV. The CDR3 is made up of 16 amino acids. The J segment lost 1 base and the V segment lost 2 bases, leaving 8 bases of the junction unmatched. The CDR3 DNA reads as TGTGCCAGCAGCTTATTGACCGGGACAGCGTCCTACGAGCAGTACTTC. It encodes CASSLLTGTASYEQYF.

Written as DNA, the CDR3 is TGTGCCAGCAGCCCCCGGGAGAGGAATCAGGTCAAAAACATTCAGTACTTC. It is translated as CASSPRERNQVKNIQYF. The chain has TRBV7-2 and TRBJ2-4; D is possibly TRBD2 (6 bases). The CDR3 consists of 17 residues. The germline V and J ends were trimmed by 5 bases and 3 bases, with 20 bases remaining between them. Germline values: CDR1 SGHTA, CDR2 FQGNSA.

The gene calls are TRBV7-2 and TRBJ1-2; a weak D match, TRBD1 (6 bases). The CDR3 is made up of 15 amino acids. Trimming cost V 4 bases and J 4 bases, with 16 bases left between them. Germline assignment: CDR1 SGHTA and CDR2 FQGNSA. CDR3 sequence: CASSSRKGGAYGYTF. The CDR3 nucleotides are TGTGCCAGCAGCTCCCGGAAGGGGGGGGCCTATGGCTACACCTTC. Complete variable domain (other parts from reference TRBV7-2 and TRBJ1-2): GAGVSQSPSNKVTEKGKDVELRCDPISGHTALYWYRQSLGQGLEFLIYFQGNSAPDKSGLPSDRFSAERTGGSVSTLTIQRTQQEDSAVYLCASSSRKGGAYGYTFGSGTRLTVV.

The chain couples TRBV13 to TRBJ2-3, with 7 bases that match TRBD2. The CDR3 has 16 amino acids. CDR1 is PRHDT and CDR2 is FYEKMQ in the germline V gene (reference sequence). V was pared by 1 base and J by 6 bases, with 10 bases of the junction left unmatched. The CDR3 region has the DNA TGTGCCAGCAGCTTAGCTCCCAGCGGGGCTGAGGATACGCAGTATTTT. It yields the protein CASSLAPSGAEDTQYF.

This clone was observed a handful of times. This rearrangement joins TRBV28 to TRBJ2-3; D might be TRBD2 (5 bases). CDR3 length equals 15 residues. Germline-derived CDR1 and CDR2 are MDHEN and SYDVKM. Trimming stripped 3 bases from V and 2 bases from J, with 12 bases between. CDR3 loop: CASSFDRGYTDTQYF. In DNA, the CDR3 is TGTGCCAGCAGTTTCGATCGGGGTTACACAGATACGCAGTATTTT.

The chain recombines TRBV24-1 with TRBJ2-1; D might be TRBD1 or TRBD2, each matching 6 bases. The CDR3 is made up of 19 amino acids. CDR1 and CDR2 (germline): KGHDR, SFDVKD. V dropped 5 bases and J dropped 2 bases, with 24 bases sitting between them. CDR3 sequence: CATSALEGGRRAAYNEQFF. Written as DNA, the CDR3 is TGTGCCACCAGTGCCTTGGAGGGGGGCCGAAGGGCGGCCTACAATGAGCAGTTCTTC.

This chain joins TRBV28 and TRBJ2-7; 9 positions agree with TRBD1. Germline CDR1 MDHEN, CDR2 SYDVKM. V trimming: 5 bases; J trimming: 4 bases; junction bases outside the gene matches: 6. CDR3 length equals 14 residues. The CDR3 sequence is CASSEPGQGYEQYF. The CDR3 coding sequence is TGTGCCAGCAGTGAACCGGGACAGGGTTACGAGCAGTACTTC.

This CDR3 is CASSGTSGSYEQYF. The CDR3 DNA sequence: TGCGCCAGCAGTGGGACTAGCGGGAGCTACGAGCAGTACTTC. The chain is built from TRBV10-1 and TRBJ2-7; 13 bases line up with TRBD2. The CDR3 is made up of 14 amino acids. J was trimmed by 3 bases and V by 4 bases; bases with no gene match: 0. CDR1 is WNHNN and CDR2 is SYGVQD in the germline V gene (reference sequence).

V usage is TRBV20-1 and J usage is TRBJ1-2; perhaps TRBD1 as D (5 bases). Germline V gene sequence: CDR1 DFQATT, CDR2 SNEGSKA (reference sequence). This CDR3 comprises 11 residues. V lost 6 bases, J lost 4 bases, and 9 bases lay in between. The CDR3 nucleotides read TGCAGTGCCCGGGGGACCTATGGCTACACCTTC. This sequence encodes CSARGTYGYTF.

The CDR3 region has the DNA TGTGCCAGCAGGGCTAGCGGGCTCTCCTACAATGAGCAGTTCTTC. Translated, it gives CASRASGLSYNEQFF. This chain connects TRBV6-5 to TRBJ2-1, with TRBD2 matching over 8 bases. The J segment lost 0 bases and the V segment lost 6 bases, leaving 4 bases of the junction unmatched. The CDR3 spans 15 residues. Germline values: CDR1 MNHEY, CDR2 SVGAGI.

The J gene is TRBJ1-3, the V gene TRBV13; D unclear. The germline V gene encodes CDR1 PRHDT and CDR2 FYEKMQ (reference sequence). The CDR3 is 15 amino acids. V dropped 5 bases and J dropped 0 bases, with 11 bases sitting between them. CDR3 sequence: CASSGRTISGNTIYF. In nucleotides, the CDR3 is TGTGCCAGCAGCGGTCGGACCATCTCTGGAAACACCATATATTTT.

The chain uses TRBV4-1 and TRBJ1-1; tentatively, D is TRBD1 (5 bases). The CDR3 runs 18 residues. Trimming stripped 1 base from V and 0 bases from J, with 18 bases between. Germline loops: CDR1 MGHRA, CDR2 YSYEKL. Here the CDR3 DNA reads TGCGCCAGCAGCCAAGCCACCTTCCTCCCCAGGGTGAACACTGAAGCTTTCTTT. This sequence encodes CASSQATFLPRVNTEAFF.

The chain's CDR3 is CASSQVPRTGELFF. DNA of the CDR3: TGTGCCAGCAGCCAAGTGCCCAGAACCGGGGAGCTGTTTTTT. The chain joins TRBV3-1 (or the pseudogene TRBV3-2) to TRBJ2-2; D unresolved. This CDR3 contains 14 residues. Germline V CDR1 and CDR2: LGHDT, YNNKEL (reference sequence). Trimming stripped 1 base from V and 5 bases from J, with 8 bases between.

The rearrangement links TRBV5-6 to TRBJ2-7; D call uncertain. The CDR3 runs to 14 residues. Germline assignment: CDR1 SGHDT and CDR2 YYEEEE. The V end was cut by 0 bases, the J end by 2 bases, with 9 bases between. The CDR3 sequence: CASSLEGRTYEQYF. The CDR3 nucleotides read TGTGCCAGCAGCTTGGAGGGTAGAACCTACGAGCAGTACTTC.